The T cell receptor (beta chain) described here comes from a study of blood T cell repertoires in COVID-19. Overall study context: The origin of the acute and convalescent COVID-19 samples was the United States, Italy and Spain. Nucleic acid was either cDNA or gDNA, and it came from T cells, B-cell-depleted T cells, or PBMCs.

V gave up 6 bases and J gave up 6 bases, with 17 bases separating them. This CDR3 spans 15 amino acids. From germline, CDR1 is MNHEY and CDR2 SMNVEV (reference sequence). Clones were sequenced by immunoSEQ multiplex PCR, and TCRdb holds only the in-frame ones, with some missing. The repertoire holds about 170,000 clones, 84% seen once, with roughly 2.7% in the top ten. Followed over time, Seattle patients had been enrolled while infection was active. The chain uses TRBV27 and TRBJ2-2; D may be TRBD1 (5 bases). The TCR was taken from an elderly woman with COVID-19, enrolled during active disease. Sequencing input: peripheral blood. The CDR3 DNA follows: TGTGCCAGCAGGGACATGGGCCTGGGTGCCGGGGAGCTGTTTTTT. Its protein is CASRDMGLGAGELFF.